This is a list of T cell receptor beta chains from one sample in a study of lymphopenia after photon versus proton radiotherapy. This table comes from immunoSEQ multiplex PCR, and its TCRdb copy is limited to in-frame clones, with some not included. The sample carries roughly 65,000 clones, approximately 91% recorded once. The source material was peripheral blood, sampled from a patient treated with photon-based radiotherapy. Source of these receptors: a woman aged 70 to 79 with pancreatic cancer. Both conserved end residues are part of each CDR3. A D gene is named only where the DNA matches it firmly. A row's size may be missing; if present it is once, few, many or a size class.

size,V,J,D,CDR3,DNA
once,TRBV7-7,TRBJ2-5,TRBD1,CASSLLGQGEETQYF,TGTGCTAGCAGCTTACTAGGACAGGGTGAAGAGACCCAGTACTTC
NA,TRBV6-1,TRBJ1-2,NA,CAISLDGSYGYTF,TGTGCCATCTCACTGGACGGATCCTATGGCTACACCTTC
NA,TRBV2,TRBJ2-7,TRBD2,CASRTREGGYEQYF,TGTGCCAGCAGGACGCGGGAGGGGGGCTACGAGCAGTACTTC
NA,TRBV7-8,TRBJ2-7,TRBD2,CASSLGSGSYEQYF,TGTGCCAGCAGCTTAGGTAGCGGGAGCTACGAGCAGTACTTC
NA,TRBV5-1,TRBJ1-1,NA,CASSTLSGNTEAFF,TGCGCCAGCAGCACCCTTTCAGGGAACACTGAAGCTTTCTTT
NA,TRBV5-5,TRBJ1-5,NA,CASSLVSSNQPQHF,TGTGCCAGCAGCTTGGTCTCGTCCAATCAGCCCCAGCATTTT
NA,TRBV19,TRBJ1-3,NA,CASSIRGIGDTIYF,TGTGCCAGTAGTATCAGAGGGATCGGCGACACCATATATTTT
few,TRBV5-5,TRBJ2-1,NA,CASSLTAGQINEQFF,TGTGCCAGCAGCTTGACGGCAGGACAGATCAATGAGCAGTTCTTC
NA,TRBV11-1,TRBJ2-3,NA,CASSLAPDTQYF,TGTGCCAGCAGCTTAGCCCCAGATACGCAGTATTTT
NA,TRBV11-3,TRBJ2-3,NA,CASSQRTDFTDTQYF,TGTGCCAGCAGCCAACGGACGGATTTCACAGATACGCAGTATTTT
NA,TRBV28,TRBJ2-7,NA,CASSLGVLGGDEQYF,TGTGCCAGCAGTTTAGGGGTTTTAGGGGGGGACGAGCAGTACTTC
NA,TRBV4-2,TRBJ2-3,TRBD2,CASSLSAGGPDTQYF,TGTGCCAGCAGCCTCTCAGCGGGAGGGCCGGATACGCAGTATTTT
few,TRBV7-9,TRBJ2-1,NA,CASSPRGDLDEQFF,TGTGCCAGCAGCCCGAGGGGCGATTTGGATGAGCAGTTCTTC
NA,TRBV7-9,TRBJ1-1,NA,CASSRGPREAEAFF,TGTGCCAGCAGCCGTGGACCCCGGGAAGCTGAAGCTTTCTTT
once,TRBV11-2,TRBJ2-1,NA,CASRRLSYEQFF,TGTGCCAGCAGGCGTCTGAGTTATGAGCAGTTCTTC
NA,TRBV11-2,TRBJ1-1,NA,CASSFNTEAFF,TGTGCCAGCAGCTTCAACACTGAAGCTTTCTTT
NA,TRBV7-9,TRBJ2-7,NA,CASNLSLGTEQYF,TGTGCCAGCAACTTAAGTCTCGGGACCGAGCAGTACTTC
NA,TRBV11-2,TRBJ1-5,NA,CASSLDSGAQHF,TGTGCCAGCAGCTTAGATTCGGGGGCCCAGCATTTT
NA,TRBV9,TRBJ2-3,TRBD2,CASSLGTSGRYPDTQYF,TGTGCCAGCAGCCTCGGGACTAGCGGGAGATACCCAGATACGCAGTATTTT
NA,TRBV9,TRBJ2-2,TRBD1,CASSVDPNGAGGRGELFF,TGTGCCAGCAGCGTAGACCCCAATGGGGCAGGGGGCCGCGGGGAGCTGTTTTTT
NA,TRBV10-3,TRBJ2-3,TRBD2,CAIREGTSGSTDTQYF,TGTGCCATCAGAGAAGGGACTAGCGGGAGCACAGATACGCAGTATTTT
once,TRBV11-3,TRBJ2-1,NA,CASSFPGQEQFF,TGTGCCAGCAGCTTCCCGGGACAAGAGCAGTTCTTC
NA,TRBV6-1,TRBJ1-5,TRBD1,CASSEQGGNQPQHF,TGTGCCAGCAGTGAACAGGGGGGCAATCAGCCCCAGCATTTT
NA,TRBV7-7,TRBJ2-5,NA,CASSLEGGTEQYF,TGTGCTAGCAGCTTAGAAGGGGGGACTGAGCAGTACTTC
NA,TRBV6-1,TRBJ2-7,TRBD1,CASIPGGTGNYEQYF,TGTGCCAGCATTCCAGGGGGGACAGGGAACTACGAGCAGTACTTC
NA,TRBV7-2,TRBJ2-2,NA,CASVRGDSVATGELFF,TGTGCCAGCGTAAGGGGGGACAGCGTCGCTACCGGGGAGCTGTTTTTT
once,TRBV9,TRBJ2-7,NA,CASTTNEQYF,TGTGCCAGCACTACTAACGAGCAGTACTTC
NA,TRBV29-1,TRBJ2-7,NA,CSVEGRETYEQYF,TGCAGCGTTGAAGGGCGGGAAACCTACGAGCAGTACTTC
NA,TRBV27,TRBJ2-3,NA,CASSLRPPARTNTHRDTQYF,TGTGCCAGCAGTCTCCGACCACCGGCGAGGACAAACACACACCGAGATACGCAGTATTTT
once,TRBV28,TRBJ2-2,TRBD1,CASSLPGQGSFNAGELFF,TGTGCCAGCAGTCTACCGGGACAGGGGTCTTTTAACGCCGGGGAGCTGTTTTTT
once,TRBV6-5,TRBJ1-2,NA,CASSYSPRSAGYTF,TGTGCCAGCAGTTACTCGCCGCGCAGCGCTGGCTACACCTTC
NA,TRBV7-9,TRBJ2-5,TRBD1,CASSARTGGQTQYF,TGTGCCAGCAGCGCCCGGACAGGGGGACAGACCCAGTACTTC
NA,TRBV5-1,TRBJ2-3,TRBD2,CASSPISGSITDTQYF,TGCGCCAGCAGCCCGATTAGCGGGAGTATCACAGATACGCAGTATTTT
NA,TRBV2,TRBJ2-6,NA,CASSDRRAGGANVLTF,TGTGCCAGCAGTGATCGCAGGGCGGGAGGGGCCAACGTCCTGACTTTC
NA,TRBV14,TRBJ1-1,NA,CASSQVSGRSTEAFF,TGTGCCAGCAGCCAAGTCTCGGGCCGATCCACTGAAGCTTTCTTT
NA,TRBV19,TRBJ2-4,NA,CASSIAGTKNIQYF,TGTGCCAGTAGTATAGCAGGGACCAAAAACATTCAGTACTTC
NA,TRBV5-4,TRBJ1-2,TRBD1,CASSSPGQLIGGYTF,TGTGCCAGCAGCTCGCCGGGACAGTTGATCGGTGGCTACACCTTC
NA,TRBV7-2,TRBJ2-5,NA,CASGGRELKTQYF,TGTGCCAGTGGGGGGCGGGAGTTAAAGACCCAGTACTTC
NA,TRBV10-2,TRBJ1-5,NA,CASSESNQPQHF,TGCGCCAGCAGTGAGTCAAATCAGCCCCAGCATTTT
once,TRBV28,TRBJ1-1,TRBD1,CASSSIRQGVVYTEAFF,TGTGCCAGCAGTTCGATTCGACAGGGGGTAGTGTACACTGAAGCTTTCTTT
NA,TRBV4-3,TRBJ2-5,NA,CASSQDLLEQETQYF,TGCGCCAGCAGCCAAGATTTGCTCGAACAAGAGACCCAGTACTTC
NA,TRBV11-3,TRBJ2-2,NA,CASSRGTDPRFPGELFF,TGTGCCAGCAGCCGGGGGACGGATCCCCGTTTTCCCGGGGAGCTGTTTTTT
NA,TRBV5-1,TRBJ2-1,TRBD1,CASSLGTGGYNEQFF,TGCGCCAGCAGCTTGGGGACAGGGGGCTACAATGAGCAGTTCTTC
NA,TRBV28,TRBJ2-1,NA,CASSFLLSSYNEQFF,TGTGCCAGCAGTTTTTTACTGAGCTCCTACAATGAGCAGTTCTTC
once,TRBV11-3,TRBJ2-3,TRBD2,CASSRGRQSTDTQYF,TGTGCCAGCAGCCGCGGGAGGCAAAGCACAGATACGCAGTATTTT
NA,TRBV5-1,TRBJ2-7,NA,CASSPSRHSEQYF,TGCGCCAGCAGCCCGTCCCGACATTCCGAGCAGTACTTC